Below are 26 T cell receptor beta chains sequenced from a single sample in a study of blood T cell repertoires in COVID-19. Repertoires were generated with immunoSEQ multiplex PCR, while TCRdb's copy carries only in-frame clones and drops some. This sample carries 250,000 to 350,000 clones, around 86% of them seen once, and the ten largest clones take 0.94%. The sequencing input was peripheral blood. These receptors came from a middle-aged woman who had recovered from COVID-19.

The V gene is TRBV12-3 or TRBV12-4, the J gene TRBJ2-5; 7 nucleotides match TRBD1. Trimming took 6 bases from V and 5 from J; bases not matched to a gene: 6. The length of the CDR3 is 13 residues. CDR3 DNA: TGTGCCAGCAGACAACAGGGGTACGAGACCCAGTACTTC. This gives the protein CASRQQGYETQYF.

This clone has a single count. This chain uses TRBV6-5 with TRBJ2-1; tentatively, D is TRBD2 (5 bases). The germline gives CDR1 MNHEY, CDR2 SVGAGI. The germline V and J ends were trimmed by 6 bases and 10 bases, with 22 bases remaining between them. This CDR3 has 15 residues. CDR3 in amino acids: CASRLLTPTPGEQFF. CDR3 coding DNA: TGTGCCAGCAGGCTGTTGACACCAACCCCGGGGGAGCAGTTCTTC.

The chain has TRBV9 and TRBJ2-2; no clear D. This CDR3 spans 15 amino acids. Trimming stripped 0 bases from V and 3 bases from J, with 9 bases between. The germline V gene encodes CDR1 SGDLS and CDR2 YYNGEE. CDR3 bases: TGTGCCAGCAGCGTAGGCAGGATCGACACCGGGGAGCTGTTTTTT. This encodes CASSVGRIDTGELFF. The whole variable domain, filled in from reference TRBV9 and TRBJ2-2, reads DSGVTQTPKHLITATGQRVTLRCSPRSGDLSVYWYQQSLDQGLQFLIQYYNGEERAKGNILERFSAQQFPDLHSELNLSSLELGDSALYFCASSVGRIDTGELFFGEGSRLTVL.

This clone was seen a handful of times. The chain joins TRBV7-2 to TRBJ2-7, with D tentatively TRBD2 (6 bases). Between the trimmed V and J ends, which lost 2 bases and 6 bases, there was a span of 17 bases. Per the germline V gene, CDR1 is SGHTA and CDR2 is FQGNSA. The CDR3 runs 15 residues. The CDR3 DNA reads TGTGCCAGCAGCTTATCGGGCGGGAACCCTTCCGAGCAGTACTTC. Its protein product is CASSLSGGNPSEQYF.

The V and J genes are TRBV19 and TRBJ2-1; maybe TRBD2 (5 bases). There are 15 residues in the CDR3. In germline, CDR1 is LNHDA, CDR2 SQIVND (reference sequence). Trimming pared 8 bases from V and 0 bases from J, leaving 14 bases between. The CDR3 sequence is CASWSGRDSYNEQFF. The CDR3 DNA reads TGTGCCAGTTGGAGCGGTCGGGACTCCTACAATGAGCAGTTCTTC.

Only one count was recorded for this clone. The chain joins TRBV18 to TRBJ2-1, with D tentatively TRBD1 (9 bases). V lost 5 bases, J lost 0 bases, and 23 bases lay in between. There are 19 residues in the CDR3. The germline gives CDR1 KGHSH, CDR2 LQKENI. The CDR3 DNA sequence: TGTGCCAGCTCAGAACAGGGGGCTTTAGCGGGAAGCTCCTACAATGAGCAGTTCTTC. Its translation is CASSEQGALAGSSYNEQFF.

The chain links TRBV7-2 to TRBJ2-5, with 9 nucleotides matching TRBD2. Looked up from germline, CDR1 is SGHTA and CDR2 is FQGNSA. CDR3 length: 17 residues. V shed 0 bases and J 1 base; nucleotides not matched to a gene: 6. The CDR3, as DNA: TGTGCCAGCAGCTTAGCGCCCGCGGGAGGGACCCAAGAGACCCAGTACTTC. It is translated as CASSLAPAGGTQETQYF.

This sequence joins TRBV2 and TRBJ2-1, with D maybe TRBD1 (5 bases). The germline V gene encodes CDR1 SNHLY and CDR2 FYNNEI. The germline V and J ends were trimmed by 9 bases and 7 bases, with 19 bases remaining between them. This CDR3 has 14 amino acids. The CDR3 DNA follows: TGTGCCAGTTTATACGAATCGACAGCTAATGAGCAGTTCTTC. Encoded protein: CASLYESTANEQFF.

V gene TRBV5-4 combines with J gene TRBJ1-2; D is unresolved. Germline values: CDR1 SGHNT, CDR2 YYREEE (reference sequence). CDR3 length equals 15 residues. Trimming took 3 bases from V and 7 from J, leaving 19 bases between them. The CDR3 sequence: CASSSPPAQAAGYTF. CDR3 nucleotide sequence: TGTGCCAGCAGCTCCCCGCCCGCACAAGCGGCTGGCTACACCTTC. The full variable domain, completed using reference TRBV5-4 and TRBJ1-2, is ETGVTQSPTHLIKTRGQQVTLRCSSQSGHNTVSWYQQALGQGPQFIFQYYREEENGRGNFPPRFSGLQFPNYSSELNVNALELDDSALYLCASSSPPAQAAGYTFGSGTRLTVV.

For the CDR3, the DNA is TGTGCCAGCAGAGCTCCGGGACAGGGGACCGGGGAGCTGTTTTTT. This encodes CASRAPGQGTGELFF. The genes are TRBV28 and TRBJ2-2, with TRBD1 identical over 10 bases. V lost 6 bases to trimming and J lost 5 bases; unmatched junction nucleotides: 6. The CDR3 runs to 15 residues. CDR1 and CDR2 (germline): MDHEN, SYDVKM. Combining the CDR3 with reference TRBV28 and TRBJ2-2 gives the whole variable domain DVKVTQSSRYLVKRTGEKVFLECVQDMDHENMFWYRQDPGLGLRLIYFSYDVKMKEKGDIPEGYSVSREKKERFSLILESASTNQTSMYLCASRAPGQGTGELFFGEGSRLTVL.

The CDR3 region is CASSYSAGGGNTQYF. In DNA, the CDR3 is TGTGCCAGCAGTTATTCTGCGGGAGGGGGTAATACGCAGTATTTT. The chain employs TRBV6-5 and TRBJ2-3; 9 nucleotides agree with TRBD2. CDR1 is MNHEY and CDR2 is SVGAGI in the germline V gene. The CDR3 totals 15 residues. J lost 7 bases, V lost 3 bases, and 8 bases had no gene match.

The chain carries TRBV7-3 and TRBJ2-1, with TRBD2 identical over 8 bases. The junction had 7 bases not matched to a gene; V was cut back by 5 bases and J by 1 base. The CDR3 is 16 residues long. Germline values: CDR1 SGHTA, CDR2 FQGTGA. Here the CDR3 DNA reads TGTGCCAGCAGCCCTTTCGCGGGGGGATCCTACAATGAGCAGTTCTTC. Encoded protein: CASSPFAGGSYNEQFF.

CDR3 region: CASSLQSGQGFNEQFF. The DNA for the CDR3 is TGTGCCAGCAGCTTACAGTCGGGACAGGGTTTCAATGAGCAGTTCTTC. The V gene is TRBV7-6, the J gene TRBJ2-1, with TRBD1 matching over 9 bases. The CDR3 loop spans 16 amino acids. The V and J ends lost 2 bases and 6 bases, in that order; junction bases with no gene match: 8. The germline V gene has CDR1 SGHVS and CDR2 FNYEAQ.

The CDR3 reads CARSSGGPPYEQYF. CDR3 nucleotide sequence: TGTGCCAGAAGCTCGGGAGGACCCCCCTACGAGCAGTACTTC. This chain links TRBV5-3 with TRBJ2-7; 7 nucleotides agree with TRBD2. TRBV5-3 belongs to the ORF category, with a function that is uncertain. The CDR3 has 14 amino acids. The V and J ends lost 3 bases and 2 bases, in that order; junction bases with no gene match: 5.

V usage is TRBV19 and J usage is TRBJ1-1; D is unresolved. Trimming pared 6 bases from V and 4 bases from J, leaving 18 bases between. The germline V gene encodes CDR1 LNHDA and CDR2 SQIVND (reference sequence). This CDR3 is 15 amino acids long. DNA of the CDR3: TGTGCCAGTAGCCGAGGGCCCACCCCGACCACTGAAGCTTTCTTT. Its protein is CASSRGPTPTTEAFF.

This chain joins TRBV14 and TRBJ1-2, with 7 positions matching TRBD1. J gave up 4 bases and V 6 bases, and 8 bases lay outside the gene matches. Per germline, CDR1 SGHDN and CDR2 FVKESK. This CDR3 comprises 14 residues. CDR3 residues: CASRRTGEAYGYTF. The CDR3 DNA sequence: TGTGCCAGCAGGCGGACAGGCGAGGCCTATGGCTACACCTTC. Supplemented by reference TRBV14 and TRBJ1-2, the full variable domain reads EAGVTQFPSHSVIEKGQTVTLRCDPISGHDNLYWYRRVMGKEIKFLLHFVKESKQDESGMPNNRFLAERTGGTYSTLKVQPAELEDSGVYFCASRRTGEAYGYTFGSGTRLTVV.

The CDR3 sequence: CASSPPQGASGNTIYF. The CDR3 coding sequence is TGTGCCAGCAGTCCCCCACAGGGGGCCAGTGGAAACACCATATATTTT. The chain carries TRBV28 and TRBJ1-3, with 9 bases matching TRBD1. From germline, CDR1 is MDHEN and CDR2 SYDVKM. After removal of 5 bases from V and 3 bases from J, the junction contained 8 bases not matched to a gene. The CDR3 extends over 16 amino acids.

CDR3 nucleotide sequence: TGCGCCAGCAGCTTGGAGGGACTAGCGGGAAGAGAGACCCAGTACTTC. Amino acid sequence: CASSLEGLAGRETQYF. This chain connects TRBV5-1 to TRBJ2-5, with 13 bases that match TRBD2. This CDR3 has 16 residues. Per the germline V gene, CDR1 is SGHRS and CDR2 is YFSETQ. V gave up 0 bases and J gave up 4 bases; unmatched junction bases: 3.

The CDR3 loop is CAIRGDRGTDTQYF. CDR3 in DNA: TGTGCCATCAGGGGGGACAGGGGGACAGATACGCAGTATTTT. The chain is built from TRBV10-3 and TRBJ2-3, with 11 positions matching TRBD1. J was trimmed by 3 bases and V by 6 bases; bases with no gene match: 2. CDR1 is ENHRY, CDR2 SYGVKD, per germline. This CDR3 spans 14 amino acids.

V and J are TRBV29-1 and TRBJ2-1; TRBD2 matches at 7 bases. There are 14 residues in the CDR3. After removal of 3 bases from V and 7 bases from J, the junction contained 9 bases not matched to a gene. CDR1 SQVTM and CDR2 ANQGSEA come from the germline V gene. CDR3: CSVEPLASPNEQFF. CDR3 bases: TGCAGCGTTGAGCCACTAGCGAGCCCAAATGAGCAGTTCTTC.

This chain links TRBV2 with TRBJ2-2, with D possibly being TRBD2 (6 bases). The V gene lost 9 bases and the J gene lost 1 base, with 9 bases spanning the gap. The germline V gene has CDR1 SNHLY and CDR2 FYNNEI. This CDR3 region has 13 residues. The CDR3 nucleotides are TGTGCCAGAAGGGGAGGGAACACCGGGGAGCTGTTTTTT. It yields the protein CARRGGNTGELFF. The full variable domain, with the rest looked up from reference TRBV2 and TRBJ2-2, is EPEVTQTPSHQVTQMGQEVILRCVPISNHLYFYWYRQILGQKVEFLVSFYNNEISEKSEIFDDQFSVERPDGSNFTLKIRSTKLEDSAMYFCARRGGNTGELFFGEGSRLTVL.

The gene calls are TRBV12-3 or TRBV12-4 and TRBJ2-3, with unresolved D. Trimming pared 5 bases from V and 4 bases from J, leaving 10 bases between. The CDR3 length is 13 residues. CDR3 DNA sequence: TGTGCCAGCAGTAGACAAGACGCAGATACGCAGTATTTT. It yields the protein CASSRQDADTQYF.

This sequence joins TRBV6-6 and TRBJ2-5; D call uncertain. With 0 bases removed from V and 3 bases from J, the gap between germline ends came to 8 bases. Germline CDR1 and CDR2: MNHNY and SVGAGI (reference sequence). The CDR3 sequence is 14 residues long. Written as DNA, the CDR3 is TGTGCCAGCAGTTACTCGTCACCAGAAGAGACCCAGTACTTC. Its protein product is CASSYSSPEETQYF.

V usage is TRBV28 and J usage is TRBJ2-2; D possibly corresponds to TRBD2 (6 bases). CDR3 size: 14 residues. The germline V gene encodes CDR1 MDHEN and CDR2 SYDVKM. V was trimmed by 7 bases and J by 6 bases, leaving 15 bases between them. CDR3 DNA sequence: TGTGCCAGCACCCTCCGGGGGTCCGCCGGGGAGCTGTTTTTT. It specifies CASTLRGSAGELFF.

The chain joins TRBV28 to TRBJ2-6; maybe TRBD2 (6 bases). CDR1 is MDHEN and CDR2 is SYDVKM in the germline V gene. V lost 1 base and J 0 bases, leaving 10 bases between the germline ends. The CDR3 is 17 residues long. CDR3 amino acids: CASSLYGGYSGANVLTF. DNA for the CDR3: TGTGCCAGCAGTTTATACGGGGGATACTCTGGGGCCAACGTCCTGACTTTC.

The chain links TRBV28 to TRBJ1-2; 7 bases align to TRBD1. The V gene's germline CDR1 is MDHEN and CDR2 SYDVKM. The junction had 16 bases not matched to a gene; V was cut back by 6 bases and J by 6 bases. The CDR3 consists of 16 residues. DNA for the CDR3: TGTGCCAGCAGCCAACTCGCGGACAGGCTATCTCATGGCTACACCTTC. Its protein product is CASSQLADRLSHGYTF.